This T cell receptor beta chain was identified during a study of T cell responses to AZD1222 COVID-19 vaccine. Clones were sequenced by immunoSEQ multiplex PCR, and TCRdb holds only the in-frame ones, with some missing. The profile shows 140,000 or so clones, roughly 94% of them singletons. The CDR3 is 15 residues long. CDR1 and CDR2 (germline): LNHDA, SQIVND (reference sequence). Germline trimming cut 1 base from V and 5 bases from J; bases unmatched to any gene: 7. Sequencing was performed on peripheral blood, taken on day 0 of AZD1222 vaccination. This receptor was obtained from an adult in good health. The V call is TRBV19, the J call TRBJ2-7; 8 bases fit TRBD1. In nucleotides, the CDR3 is TGTGCCAGTAGTATAGGGAAGACAGGGGACAACGAGCAGTACTTC. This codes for CASSIGKTGDNEQYF.